The 18 T cell receptor beta chains below were found in one sample sequenced in a study of cytomegalovirus exposure and HLA in healthy donors (dated by TCRdb to the late 2010s). Libraries were made using the immunoSEQ multiplex PCR assay. The multiplex PCR relied on a mix of 60 forward primers for TCR Vbeta segments and 13 reverse primers for TCR Jbeta segments. The table comes from immuneACCESS by way of TCRdb, which keeps in-frame sequences with V and J called. Part of the clones is missing from these tables; in studies checked, under half for an unresolved V gene and the rest for unknown reasons. The sample profile shows 150,000 to 200,000 clones; 70% to 80% of them were found once. The ten largest make up roughly 1.5% of the sample. Sequencing was carried out using PBMCs. The source of these receptors is a man aged 18 to 30 in good health and CMV-seronegative.

In DNA form, the CDR3 reads TGTGCCAGCAGTGCTCCCTTGACAGGGGGTGATGAAAAACTGTTTTTT. It specifies CASSAPLTGGDEKLFF. This chain uses TRBV6-1 with TRBJ1-4; 9 nucleotides align to TRBD1. V lost 4 bases, J lost 6 bases, and 9 bases stayed unmatched. The CDR3 spans 16 residues. Per the germline V gene, CDR1 is MNHNS and CDR2 is SASEGT.

This rearrangement joins TRBV4-1 to TRBJ2-3, with 10 bases that match TRBD1. The V and J ends lost 5 bases and 5 bases, in that order; junction bases with no gene match: 19. Germline CDR1 reads MGHRA; CDR2 reads YSYEKL. There are 19 residues in the CDR3. CDR3 amino acids: CASSTPLPGTGAFIDTQYF. The CDR3 DNA is TGCGCCAGCAGCACCCCCCTCCCCGGGACAGGGGCATTCATAGATACGCAGTATTTT.

The J gene is TRBJ2-5, the V gene TRBV7-8; TRBD1 aligns across 7 bases. V trimming: 5 bases; J trimming: 7 bases; junction bases outside the gene matches: 16. The CDR3 has 16 residues. Germline-derived CDR1 and CDR2 are SGHVS and FQNEAQ. CDR3: CASSLRVGTAGGTQYF. DNA for the CDR3: TGTGCCAGCAGCCTTCGGGTTGGGACAGCCGGTGGGACCCAGTACTTC.

V usage is TRBV4-3 and J usage is TRBJ1-4; no clear D gene. The germline V gene encodes CDR1 LGHNA and CDR2 YSLEER. CDR3 length: 18 residues. The V gene lost 1 base and the J gene lost 2 bases, with 17 bases spanning the gap. CDR3 residues: CASSQGPAGEKTNEKLFF. The DNA of the CDR3 is TGCGCCAGCAGCCAAGGGCCAGCGGGAGAAAAGACTAATGAAAAACTGTTTTTT.

The rearrangement uses TRBV5-5 and TRBJ2-5; D unresolved. Trimming stripped 0 bases from V and 5 bases from J, with 2 bases between. The V gene's germline CDR1 is SGHKS and CDR2 YYEKEE (reference sequence). The CDR3 contains 11 residues. The CDR3 DNA reads TGTGCCAGCAGCTTGGCGGAGACCCAGTACTTC. It yields the protein CASSLAETQYF.

The CDR3 sequence is CSHKRGTDTQYF. Written as DNA, the CDR3 is TGCAGCCATAAACGGGGCACAGATACGCAGTATTTT. The chain has TRBV29-1 and TRBJ2-3; D is ambiguous. Germline values: CDR1 SQVTM, CDR2 ANQGSEA. The CDR3 covers 12 residues. Trimming left V 8 bases short and J 1 base short, with 10 bases between.

This rearrangement joins TRBV5-1 to TRBJ2-7, with 7 bases fitting TRBD1. Looked up from germline, CDR1 is SGHRS and CDR2 is YFSETQ. Trimming at V came to 4 bases and at J to 4 bases, leaving 8 bases not matched to a gene. This CDR3 has 14 residues. The CDR3 here is CASSLSTGVYEQYF. Here the CDR3 DNA reads TGCGCCAGCAGCCTGTCTACAGGGGTTTACGAGCAGTACTTC.

The chain couples TRBV5-4 to TRBJ2-2; 9 bases align to TRBD2. The CDR3 has 15 amino acids. After removal of 4 bases from V and 1 base from J, the junction contained 2 bases not matched to a gene. CDR1 is SGHNT and CDR2 is YYREEE in the germline V gene (reference sequence). The CDR3 loop reads CASSPLAGNTGELFF. As DNA, the CDR3 is TGTGCCAGCAGCCCACTAGCGGGGAACACCGGGGAGCTGTTTTTT.

V and J are TRBV7-3 and TRBJ2-5, with 8 bases fitting TRBD1. The CDR3 totals 15 residues. Per the germline V gene, CDR1 is SGHTA and CDR2 is FQGTGA. Trimming at V came to 5 bases and at J to 5 bases, leaving 10 bases not matched to a gene. CDR3 protein: CASSHMGSGGETQYF. The CDR3 DNA follows: TGTGCCAGCAGCCATATGGGGTCAGGGGGCGAGACCCAGTACTTC.

The J gene is TRBJ2-1, the V gene TRBV4-2; maybe TRBD2 (5 bases). Germline V gene lookup returns CDR1 LGHNA and CDR2 YNFKEQ. Deletions cut 3 bases from V and 0 bases from J, with 12 bases between. The CDR3 runs 16 residues. The CDR3 sequence: CASSQVASSSYNEQFF. CDR3 sequence (DNA): TGTGCCAGCAGCCAGGTAGCGTCGAGCTCCTACAATGAGCAGTTCTTC.

This chain connects TRBV18 to TRBJ2-2; the match to TRBD2 covers 12 bases. The ends lost 5 bases at V and 4 bases at J; junction bases unmatched: 14. In germline, CDR1 is KGHSH, CDR2 LQKENI. There are 19 residues in the CDR3. CDR3 nucleotides: TGTGCCAGCTCAACCCCCCCGATTCTAGCGGGAGGGACCACCGGGGAGCTGTTTTTT. It translates to CASSTPPILAGGTTGELFF. The variable domain in full, completed from reference TRBV18 and TRBJ2-2, reads NAGVMQNPRHLVRRRGQEARLRCSPMKGHSHVYWYRQLPEEGLKFMVYLQKENIIDESGMPKERFSAEFPKEGPSILRIQQVVRGDSAAYFCASSTPPILAGGTTGELFFGEGSRLTVL.

This chain uses TRBV7-3 with TRBJ2-1; 7 bases match TRBD1. There are 15 residues in the CDR3. Germline assignment: CDR1 SGHTA and CDR2 FQGTGA. V lost 1 base and J lost 5; bases outside the gene matches: 5. CDR3 amino acids: CASSLMGTANNEQFF. In DNA form, the CDR3 reads TGTGCCAGCAGCTTAATGGGGACAGCAAACAATGAGCAGTTCTTC.

The chain carries TRBV27 and TRBJ2-7; D might be TRBD1 (8 bases). Trimming removed 8 bases from V and 0 bases from J, with 14 bases in between. The length of the CDR3 is 14 residues. The germline V gene has CDR1 MNHEY and CDR2 SMNVEV (reference sequence). In nucleotides, the CDR3 is TGTGCCAGCGGGAGGGACAGGAGCTCCTACGAGCAGTACTTC. Translation: CASGRDRSSYEQYF.

The V and J genes are TRBV19 and TRBJ2-7; 7 positions match TRBD2. There are 15 residues in the CDR3. With V trimmed by 1 base and J by 3 bases, 6 bases remained unmatched. Germline CDR1 and CDR2: LNHDA and SQIVND (reference sequence). The CDR3 coding sequence is TGTGCCAGTAGTATAGGCTCTAGCGGAGACTACGAGCAGTACTTC. Its translation is CASSIGSSGDYEQYF.

Written as DNA, the CDR3 is TGCGCCAGCAGCCAAGTTGCAGGTTCACCTTCCTACGAGCAGTACTTC. Its protein product is CASSQVAGSPSYEQYF. This chain joins TRBV4-3 and TRBJ2-7, with no clear D. The CDR3 length is 16 residues. Trimming removed 1 base at V and 1 base at J, with 14 bases between. CDR1 LGHNA and CDR2 YSLEER come from the germline V gene.

This chain joins TRBV5-4 and TRBJ2-5; D is possibly TRBD1 (6 bases). CDR1 and CDR2 from the germline V gene are SGHNT and YYREEE (reference sequence). The germline V and J ends were trimmed by 0 bases and 3 bases, with 9 bases remaining between them. The CDR3 is 14 residues long. The CDR3 reads CASSLGQGKETQYF. DNA of the CDR3: TGTGCCAGCAGCTTGGGGCAGGGGAAAGAGACCCAGTACTTC.

With respect to this clone: The junction departs from germline at one end; a sequencing error may be responsible. The chain employs TRBV13 and TRBJ2-5; 11 bases match TRBD2. Germline loops: CDR1 PRHDT, CDR2 FYEKMQ (reference sequence). The CDR3 runs to 14 residues. CDR3 DNA sequence: TGTGCCAGCAGCTTTGACCTGGGACTAGCGGAAGGGGACTTC. Protein: CASSFDLGLAEGDF.

The CDR3 loop is CASSPRGGELFF. Written as DNA, the CDR3 is TGTGCCAGCAGCCCACGGGGCGGGGAGCTGTTTTTT. The chain combines TRBV6-5 with TRBJ2-2, with a weak D call TRBD2 (5 bases). The ends were cut back, 6 bases at V and 7 bases at J, with 9 bases in the middle. The germline V gene encodes CDR1 MNHEY and CDR2 SVGAGI. The CDR3 is made up of 12 amino acids.